The 26 T cell receptor beta chains presented below share a single source sample, sequenced in a study of CD8+ T cells in alopecia areata. Those with alopecia areata gave lesional scalp punch biopsies and peripheral blood. RNA was extracted and reverse transcribed into cDNA as the sequencing template. Repertoires were generated with immunoSEQ multiplex PCR, while TCRdb's copy carries only in-frame clones and drops some. The sample yields more than 10,000 clones, roughly three fifths seen once. Here the sequenced sample was skin, taken at week 0. These receptor sequences come from a human donor with alopecia areata.

V and J are TRBV5-1 and TRBJ2-1; 7 nucleotides align to TRBD2. This CDR3 has 15 amino acids. Germline CDR1 SGHRS, CDR2 YFSETQ. Trimming cost V 0 bases and J 7 bases; bases outside gene matches: 7. CDR3 region: CASSLGQGGWNEQFF. CDR3 in DNA: TGCGCCAGCAGCTTGGGCCAGGGAGGGTGGAATGAGCAGTTCTTC. Full variable domain (rest looked up from reference TRBV5-1 and TRBJ2-1): KAGVTQTPRYLIKTRGQQVTLSCSPISGHRSVSWYQQTPGQGLQFLFEYFSETQRNKGNFPGRFSGRQFSNSRSEMNVSTLELGDSALYLCASSLGQGGWNEQFFGPGTRLTVL.

The chain couples TRBV7-2 to TRBJ1-5, with no clear D. In germline, CDR1 is SGHTA, CDR2 FQGNSA. The ends were cut back, 2 bases at V and 4 bases at J, with 12 bases in the middle. CDR3 length: 15 residues. DNA for the CDR3: TGTGCCAGCAGCTTAATATCGGACGGAAATCAGCCCCAGCATTTT. Translating gives CASSLISDGNQPQHF.

The chain uses TRBV7-9 and TRBJ1-2; 7 bases line up with TRBD1. Trimming took 1 base from V and 4 from J; bases not matched to a gene: 6. CDR1 SEHNR and CDR2 FQNEAQ come from the germline V gene (reference sequence). There are 15 residues in the CDR3. DNA for the CDR3: TGTGCCAGCAGCTTAGGGGACAGTCGCTCCTATGGCTACACCTTC. It encodes CASSLGDSRSYGYTF.

The J gene is TRBJ2-6, the V gene TRBV23-1; the D is unclear. Being an ORF, TRBV23-1 has a function that is uncertain. The CDR3 extends over 19 amino acids. Deletions cut 6 bases from V and 5 bases from J, with 26 bases between. CDR3 DNA sequence: TGCGCCAGCAGGTTGTGTTACGCTACGCAACAAAGCCGGGCCAACGTCCTGACTTTC. This encodes CASRLCYATQQSRANVLTF.

V is TRBV29-1 and J is TRBJ1-2; TRBD1 agrees at 12 bases. Trimming took 1 base from V and 10 from J; bases not matched to a gene: 10. This CDR3 has 15 residues. Germline-derived CDR1 and CDR2 are SQVTM and ANQGSEA. In nucleotides, the CDR3 is TGCAGCGTTGAAGTTGGTTCCGGGACAGGGGGCGTCTACACCTTC. This translates into CSVEVGSGTGGVYTF.

This clone was observed a single time. This chain links TRBV6-1 with TRBJ1-2; a possible D gene is TRBD1 (5 bases). Trimming stripped 7 bases from V and 4 bases from J, with 19 bases between. The length of the CDR3 is 15 residues. Per the germline V gene, CDR1 is MNHNS and CDR2 is SASEGT. The CDR3 DNA reads TGTGCCAGCATCCTTACACCCGGGGCTTCCTATGGCTACACCTTC. Translating gives CASILTPGASYGYTF.

This clone has just a few counts. The chain uses TRBV6-1 and TRBJ2-2; TRBD1 matches at 7 bases. This CDR3 is built from 13 residues. V dropped 6 bases and J dropped 5; count of bases not matched to a gene: 3. In germline, CDR1 is MNHNS, CDR2 SASEGT. The CDR3: CASRLQGTGELFF. CDR3 DNA: TGTGCCAGCAGGTTACAGGGGACCGGGGAGCTGTTTTTT.

V usage is TRBV2 and J usage is TRBJ1-2, with 8 bases that match TRBD1. Per germline, CDR1 SNHLY and CDR2 FYNNEI. The ends lost 2 bases at V and 5 bases at J; junction bases unmatched: 7. The CDR3 totals 15 residues. CDR3 sequence reads: CASSETWTGRYGYTF. The CDR3 bases are TGTGCCAGCAGTGAAACTTGGACAGGGCGGTATGGCTACACCTTC.

CDR3 residues: CSAILSGDGDYGYTF. The DNA of the CDR3 is TGCAGCGCTATACTGTCCGGGGATGGGGACTATGGCTACACCTTC. The V call is TRBV29-1, the J call TRBJ1-2; D gene uncertain. The V gene's germline CDR1 is SQVTM and CDR2 ANQGSEA. This CDR3 contains 15 residues. V lost 7 bases to trimming and J lost 3 bases, with 21 bases between them.

This clone was detected a few times. This chain uses TRBV9 with TRBJ1-3, with D perhaps matching TRBD1 (5 bases). V was shortened by 3 bases and J by 4 bases, with 11 bases between the two germline ends. Per germline, CDR1 SGDLS and CDR2 YYNGEE. The length of the CDR3 is 14 residues. This chain's CDR3 is CASSARDGGNTIYF. In DNA form, the CDR3 reads TGTGCCAGCAGCGCCCGGGACGGAGGAAACACCATATATTTT.

The rearrangement links TRBV6-1 to TRBJ2-7, with 11 positions matching TRBD2. CDR1 and CDR2 from the germline V gene are MNHNS and SASEGT. The CDR3 loop spans 13 amino acids. The V and J ends lost 5 bases and 7 bases, in that order; junction bases with no gene match: 4. In nucleotides, the CDR3 is TGTGCCAGCAGTTGGCGGACTAGCGGGGAGCAGTACTTC. It codes for CASSWRTSGEQYF.

The gene calls are TRBV6-6 and TRBJ1-2; TRBD1 agrees at 10 bases. Germline V gene sequence: CDR1 MNHNY, CDR2 SVGAGI (reference sequence). The V gene end was trimmed by 0 bases and the J gene end by 8 bases; junction bases not matched to a gene: 6. The CDR3 is 15 amino acids. CDR3 sequence (DNA): TGTGCCAGCAGTTACTCGGACAGGGGGTCGAGGGGCTACACCTTC. This translates into CASSYSDRGSRGYTF.

This chain links TRBV18 with TRBJ1-2; no firm D call. Trimming pared 3 bases from V and 2 bases from J, leaving 7 bases between. There are 13 residues in the CDR3. Per germline, CDR1 KGHSH and CDR2 LQKENI. CDR3 in amino acids: CASSPGRNYGYTF. CDR3 DNA: TGTGCCAGCTCACCGGGGAGGAACTATGGCTACACCTTC.

The rearrangement links TRBV7-3 to TRBJ1-3; D not certain. The V gene lost 6 bases and the J gene lost 3 bases, with 15 bases spanning the gap. The V gene's germline CDR1 is SGHTA and CDR2 FQGTGA. This CDR3 comprises 15 residues. The CDR3 region is CASSRGRGGGNTIYF. The CDR3 DNA follows: TGTGCCAGCAGTCGCGGACGGGGAGGTGGAAACACCATATATTTT.

This clone appeared once. This chain connects TRBV6-1 to TRBJ1-2, with D unclear. The CDR3 has 14 residues. Per germline, CDR1 MNHNS and CDR2 SASEGT. V gave up 6 bases and J gave up 5 bases, with 16 bases separating them. The CDR3 nucleotides are TGTGCCAGCAGCCAGACGGCAGGCTTATATGGCTACACCTTC. Translation gives CASSQTAGLYGYTF.

This chain connects TRBV27 to TRBJ2-5; D gene ambiguous. The J call is in doubt because the DNA end fits TRBJ2-7 better. The CDR3 consists of 14 residues. Germline lookup yields CDR1 MNHEY and CDR2 SMNVEV (reference sequence). CDR3 DNA sequence: TGTGCCAGCAGTTTAGGCCCTTACCCGCGCGAGCAGTACTTC. This encodes CASSLGPYPREQYF.

A single count supports this clone. The rearrangement links TRBV4-3 to TRBJ2-5, with TRBD2 as a possible D gene (6 bases). Germline V gene sequence: CDR1 LGHNA, CDR2 YSLEER. Trimming removed 6 bases from V and 1 base from J, with 15 bases in between. The CDR3 length is 15 residues. The CDR3 bases are TGCGCCAGCAGGGCTCGGGAGCGGTCCCAAGAGACCCAGTACTTC. Its translation is CASRARERSQETQYF.

This chain joins TRBV2 and TRBJ1-2; D possibly corresponds to TRBD1 (5 bases). Germline-derived CDR1 and CDR2 are SNHLY and FYNNEI. V was shortened by 6 bases and J by 2 bases, with 16 bases between the two germline ends. The CDR3 totals 15 residues. In nucleotides, the CDR3 is TGTGCCAGCAGGAAAGCTCTAAGGACAAACTATGGCTACACCTTC. Protein: CASRKALRTNYGYTF.

The chain employs TRBV11-2 and TRBJ1-1; D possibly corresponds to TRBD1 (5 bases). Germline V gives CDR1 SGHAT, CDR2 FQNNGV. This CDR3 contains 13 residues. V shed 3 bases and J shed 1 base, with 6 bases lying between them. CDR3 residues: CASSFGQNTEAFF. CDR3 in DNA: TGTGCCAGCAGCTTTGGACAGAACACTGAAGCTTTCTTT.

A word on this clone: The junction does not match germline at one end; this may be a read error. The sample carries other DNA sequences with the same CDR3. The V call is TRBV9, the J call TRBJ1-2; D perhaps matches TRBD1 (6 bases). The CDR3 length is 14 residues. Germline V gene data show CDR1 as SGDLS and CDR2 as YYNGEE. CDR3 nucleotides: TGTGCCAGTTCGACAGGACGAGCTACGAATGGCTACACTTTC. Protein sequence: CASSTGRATNGYTF.

The chain combines TRBV5-1 with TRBJ1-1; D is undetermined. The CDR3 totals 12 residues. V was cut by 7 bases and J by 5 bases, with 12 bases left in between. CDR1 is SGHRS and CDR2 is YFSETQ in the germline V gene. Here the CDR3 reads CASQNDRTEAFF. The DNA for the CDR3 is TGCGCCAGCCAGAACGACCGGACTGAAGCTTTCTTT.

The chain links TRBV19 to TRBJ1-2; 10 bases fit TRBD1. The CDR3 is 14 amino acids. Trimming took 5 bases from V and 4 from J; bases not matched to a gene: 4. CDR1 and CDR2 (germline): LNHDA, SQIVND (reference sequence). The CDR3 DNA follows: TGTGCCAGTAGTCCCCGGGACAGGGGCTATGGCTACACCTTC. Amino acid sequence: CASSPRDRGYGYTF.

The chain joins TRBV5-1 to TRBJ2-5; TRBD2 matches at 10 bases. After removal of 3 bases from V and 5 bases from J, the junction contained 7 bases not matched to a gene. Germline V gene lookup returns CDR1 SGHRS and CDR2 YFSETQ. The CDR3 has 15 amino acids. The CDR3 here is CASSSLAGGGETQYF. In DNA form, the CDR3 reads TGCGCCAGCAGCTCCTTAGCGGGAGGAGGGGAGACCCAGTACTTC.

CDR3 in DNA: TGTGCCAGCAGCCAACTCGGGACAGGGGATGAAAAACTGTTTTTT. Amino acids: CASSQLGTGDEKLFF. The chain couples TRBV14 to TRBJ1-4, with 10 bases aligning to TRBD1. Germline loops: CDR1 SGHDN, CDR2 FVKESK. The CDR3 has 15 residues. With 2 bases clipped from V and 6 bases from J, the junction kept 3 bases outside the gene matches.

Only one count was recorded for this clone. The sample has other DNA sequences that encode this CDR3 too. The chain uses TRBV9 and TRBJ2-1; D not certain. CDR1 is SGDLS and CDR2 is YYNGEE in the germline V gene. V lost 0 bases and J 8 bases, leaving 6 bases between the germline ends. The CDR3 spans 12 residues. This chain's CDR3 is CASSVETDEQFF. DNA for the CDR3: TGTGCCAGCAGCGTAGAAACAGATGAGCAGTTCTTC.

DNA for the CDR3: TGCGCCAGCAGCTTGCCAGATACCTACGAGCAGTACTTC. It translates to CASSLPDTYEQYF. The rearrangement links TRBV5-1 to TRBJ2-7; the D is unclear. CDR3 length: 13 residues. The V gene's germline CDR1 is SGHRS and CDR2 YFSETQ. Trimming pared 1 base from V and 2 bases from J, leaving 7 bases between.